This T cell receptor beta chain was retrieved from a study of response to subunit inactivated influenza vaccine (dated 2018 in TCRdb). In the study overall: Deep quantitative profiling of the T cell receptor repertoire was used in the study to follow responses to a trivalent subunit inactivated influenza vaccine.

This clonotype has at least ten counts. It lacks a known antigen. Qualities for individual bases were not recorded, and no much larger clone is one base off. The germline V gene encodes CDR1 DFQATT and CDR2 SNEGSKA (reference sequence). V lost 6 bases and J lost 5 bases; the stretch between them is 22 bases long. The CDR3 goes from the cysteine to the phenylalanine over 15 residues. The entry retains the CDR3 DNA only, 45 bases that are in frame from base 1. Overall study results and their limits: The authors proposed that each seasonal influenza vaccination may bring in only a limited number of new T cells.

The receptor library was made with RT-PCR. TCRdb shows the sequencer as Illumina HiSeq 2500. TCRdb passed the public sequencing reads through fastp at Q25 and MiXCR, retaining productive beta sequences. Rows with a matching CDR3 protein are joined into one entry that keeps the most common DNA and genes. The sample data list 600,000 to 850,000 distinct CDR3 sequences, and less than 15% of these were observed just once. The top ten clonotypes cover 7.5% to 9% of the sample. This specimen was PBMCs from blood, taken 14 to 15 days before vaccination. The V and J segments used are TRBV20-1 and TRBJ2-5; tentative D gene TRBD2, with 6 bases matching. The TCR comes from a man in his fifties or sixties who received an inactivated influenza vaccine. Donor details come from another sample of the same person, matched by shared clones. The DNA reads TGCAGTGCACACAGTGGGGGGTCGGCGAAGGAGACCCAGTACTTC. Its product reads: CSAHSGGSAKETQYF.